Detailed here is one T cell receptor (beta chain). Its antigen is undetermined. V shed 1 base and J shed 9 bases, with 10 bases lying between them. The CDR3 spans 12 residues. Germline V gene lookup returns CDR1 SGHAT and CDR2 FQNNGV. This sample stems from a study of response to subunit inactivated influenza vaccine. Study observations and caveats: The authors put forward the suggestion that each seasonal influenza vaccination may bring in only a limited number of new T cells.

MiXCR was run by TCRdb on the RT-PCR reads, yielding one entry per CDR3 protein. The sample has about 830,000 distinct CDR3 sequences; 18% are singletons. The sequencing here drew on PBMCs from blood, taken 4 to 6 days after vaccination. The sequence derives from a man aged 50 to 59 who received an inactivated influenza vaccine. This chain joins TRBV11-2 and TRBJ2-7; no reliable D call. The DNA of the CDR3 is TGTGCCAGCAGCTTAGCATCGGTGATGCAGTACTTC. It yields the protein CASSLASVMQYF.